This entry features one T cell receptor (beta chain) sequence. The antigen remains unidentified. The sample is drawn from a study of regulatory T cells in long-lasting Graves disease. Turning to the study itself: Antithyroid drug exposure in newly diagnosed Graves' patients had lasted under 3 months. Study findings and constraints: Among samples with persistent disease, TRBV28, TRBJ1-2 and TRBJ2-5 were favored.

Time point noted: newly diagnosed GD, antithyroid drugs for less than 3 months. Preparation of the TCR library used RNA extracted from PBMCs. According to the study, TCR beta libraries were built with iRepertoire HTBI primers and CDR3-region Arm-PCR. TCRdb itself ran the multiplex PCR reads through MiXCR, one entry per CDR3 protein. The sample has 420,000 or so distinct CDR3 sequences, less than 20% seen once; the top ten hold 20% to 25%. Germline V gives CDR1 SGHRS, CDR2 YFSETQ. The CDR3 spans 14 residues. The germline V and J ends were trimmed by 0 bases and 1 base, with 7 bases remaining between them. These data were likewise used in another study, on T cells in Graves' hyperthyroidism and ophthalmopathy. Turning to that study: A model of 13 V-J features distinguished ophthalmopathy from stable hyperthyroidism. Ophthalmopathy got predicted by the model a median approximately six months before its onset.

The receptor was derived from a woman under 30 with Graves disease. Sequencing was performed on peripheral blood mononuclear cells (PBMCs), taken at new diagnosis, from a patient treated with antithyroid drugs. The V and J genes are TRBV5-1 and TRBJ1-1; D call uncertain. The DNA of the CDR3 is TGCGCCAGCAGCTTGGGACGGACGAACACTGAAGCTTTCTTT. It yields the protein CASSLGRTNTEAFF.